The next 27 T cell receptor beta chains were all read from a single sample in a study of T cells in localized non-small cell lung cancer. Using immunoSEQ multiplex PCR, the repertoire was profiled, and TCRdb retains in-frame clones only, with some absent. The sample includes around 64,000 clones, roughly 79% of them seen just once. Sequenced here: PBMCs, sampled before any cancer treatment. These receptors all come from a man aged 35-69 years with stage II lung adenocarcinoma.

In this sample, this clone turned up once. The chain carries TRBV5-1 and TRBJ2-2, with 8 positions matching TRBD2. This CDR3 spans 15 amino acids. CDR1 and CDR2 from the germline V gene are SGHRS and YFSETQ. The V segment lost 0 bases and the J segment 5 bases; nucleotides outside the gene matches: 3. In DNA, the CDR3 is TGCGCCAGCAGCTTGGCCACTAGCGGAACCGGGGAGCTGTTTTTT. This sequence encodes CASSLATSGTGELFF.

The chain combines TRBV29-1 with TRBJ1-2; D call uncertain. Germline loops: CDR1 SQVTM, CDR2 ANQGSEA. V lost 5 bases to trimming and J lost 6 bases, with 13 bases between them. The CDR3 is 12 amino acids. CDR3 in DNA: TGCAGCGTTAGTAACAGAAAAAATGGCTACACCTTC. Amino acids: CSVSNRKNGYTF.

The chain links TRBV7-9 to TRBJ2-1; D possibly corresponds to TRBD2 (5 bases). Trimming cost V 5 bases and J 12 bases, with 14 bases left between them. The CDR3 runs to 12 residues. Germline CDR1 reads SEHNR; CDR2 reads FQNEAQ (reference sequence). The CDR3 nucleotides are TGTGCCAGCAGCCAAGGAGGCTCAGGGCAGTTCTTC. It specifies CASSQGGSGQFF.

This clone came up a few times. The CDR3 bases are TGTGCCAGTAGTCCCGGGACGCTCCGTAACTATGGCTACACCTTC. Amino acid sequence: CASSPGTLRNYGYTF. The chain employs TRBV19 and TRBJ1-2; tentative D call: TRBD1 (5 bases). The CDR3 length is 15 residues. The V and J ends lost 5 bases and 1 base respectively, with 14 bases between them. Germline V lookup: CDR1 LNHDA, CDR2 SQIVND (reference sequence).

This clone was counted once. CDR3 loop: CASSPGGGFDGYTF. The CDR3 nucleotides read TGCGCCAGCAGCCCCGGGGGGGGCTTTGATGGCTACACCTTC. The genes are TRBV5-1 and TRBJ1-2; the D gene is possibly TRBD1 (6 bases). V lost 4 bases and J lost 6, with 16 bases in between. Per the germline V gene, CDR1 is SGHRS and CDR2 is YFSETQ. This CDR3 is built from 14 residues.

This clone was picked up one time. This rearrangement joins TRBV6-4 to TRBJ2-7, with TRBD1 identical over 9 bases. This CDR3 comprises 16 residues. Germline values: CDR1 MRHNA, CDR2 SNTAGT. The trim removed 2 bases at V and 4 bases at J, leaving 9 bases unmatched. This CDR3 reads CASSDRGDREGYEQYF. CDR3 sequence (DNA): TGTGCCAGCAGTGACAGGGGGGACAGGGAGGGGTACGAGCAGTACTTC.

The chain combines TRBV18 with TRBJ1-2, with 9 bases fitting TRBD1. V gave up 0 bases and J gave up 5 bases; unmatched junction bases: 4. Germline lookup yields CDR1 KGHSH and CDR2 LQKENI. The CDR3 loop spans 15 amino acids. For the CDR3, the DNA is TGTGCCAGCTCACCACCCCGGGGACAGGGTTATGGCTACACCTTC. Translation gives CASSPPRGQGYGYTF.

The chain uses TRBV6-5 and TRBJ2-7; D gene unclear. V lost 0 bases and J lost 2, with 14 bases in between. Germline CDR1 is MNHEY and CDR2 is SVGAGI. The CDR3 extends over 16 amino acids. Here the CDR3 reads CASSYSKASWAYEQYF. The CDR3 coding sequence is TGTGCCAGCAGTTACTCGAAGGCCTCCTGGGCCTACGAGCAGTACTTC.

This chain joins TRBV19 and TRBJ2-1; 7 bases are a match to TRBD2. Germline V gene lookup returns CDR1 LNHDA and CDR2 SQIVND (reference sequence). Germline trimming cut 5 bases from V and 5 bases from J; bases unmatched to any gene: 9. The CDR3 contains 15 residues. CDR3 residues: CASSVRTRYDNEQFF. The CDR3 region has the DNA TGTGCCAGTAGTGTCCGGACTAGGTATGACAATGAGCAGTTCTTC.

V is TRBV10-3 and J is TRBJ2-3; D may be TRBD2 (5 bases). Per the germline V gene, CDR1 is ENHRY and CDR2 is SYGVKD. CDR3 length: 14 amino acids. V lost 7 bases and J lost 3, with 14 bases in between. CDR3 residues: CAITPGGGTDTQYF. DNA for the CDR3: TGTGCCATCACCCCAGGAGGAGGAACAGATACGCAGTATTTT.

This clone was recorded a few times. V usage is TRBV9 and J usage is TRBJ1-1, with D uncertain. Germline loops: CDR1 SGDLS, CDR2 YYNGEE. The CDR3 spans 15 residues. V gave up 0 bases and J gave up 4 bases, with 13 bases separating them. DNA for the CDR3: TGTGCCAGCAGCGTAGGAACGGGGATGGGCACTGAAGCTTTCTTT. It translates to CASSVGTGMGTEAFF.

The V and J genes are TRBV5-6 and TRBJ1-1; D might be TRBD1 (6 bases). From germline, CDR1 is SGHDT and CDR2 YYEEEE. The CDR3 has 16 amino acids. Trimming left V 2 bases short and J 3 bases short, with 17 bases between. The CDR3 nucleotides are TGTGCCAGCAGCTTCGGGACAATGTTTTTGGACACTGAAGCTTTCTTT. Encoded protein: CASSFGTMFLDTEAFF.

The rearrangement links TRBV7-8 to TRBJ1-5; D is unclear. Between the trimmed V and J ends, which lost 5 bases and 1 base, there was a span of 6 bases. Per germline, CDR1 SGHVS and CDR2 FQNEAQ. The CDR3 runs 13 residues. The CDR3 DNA sequence: TGTGCCAGCAGCCGGGGAAGCAATCAGCCCCAGCATTTT. It translates to CASSRGSNQPQHF.

This chain joins TRBV29-1 and TRBJ2-5; D is possibly TRBD2 (6 bases). Germline V gene sequence: CDR1 SQVTM, CDR2 ANQGSEA. The CDR3 sequence is 12 residues long. V was trimmed by 6 bases and J by 5 bases, leaving 13 bases between them. CDR3: CSVRSRGETQYF. The CDR3 nucleotides are TGCAGCGTCAGATCCCGGGGGGAGACCCAGTACTTC.

The chain carries TRBV5-4 and TRBJ2-2, with 15 bases matching TRBD2. CDR3 size: 18 residues. Germline V gene data show CDR1 as SGHNT and CDR2 as YYREEE (reference sequence). J lost 3 bases, V lost 5 bases, and 8 bases had no gene match. The CDR3 reads CASRSGLAGGWDTGELFF. As DNA, the CDR3 is TGTGCCAGCAGATCCGGACTAGCGGGAGGGTGGGACACCGGGGAGCTGTTTTTT.

This clone is medium-sized. This sample includes further DNA sequences coding for the same CDR3. The chain is built from TRBV2 and TRBJ1-5, with 7 bases identical to TRBD1. The CDR3 covers 15 residues. CDR1 is SNHLY, CDR2 FYNNEI, per germline. After removal of 5 bases from V and 2 bases from J, the junction contained 6 bases not matched to a gene. Here the CDR3 DNA reads TGTGCCAGCAGTCCCAGGGGGTCGGGCAATCAGCCCCAGCATTTT. This translates into CASSPRGSGNQPQHF.

This chain links TRBV4-2 with TRBJ2-5; the D gene is possibly TRBD2 (5 bases). The CDR3 is 15 amino acids. The germline gives CDR1 LGHNA, CDR2 YNFKEQ. The V gene lost 0 bases and the J gene lost 5 bases, with 13 bases spanning the gap. Here the CDR3 DNA reads TGTGCCAGCAGCCAAGATCTTAGGGAGTGGGAGACCCAGTACTTC. It is translated as CASSQDLREWETQYF.

The chain carries TRBV19 and TRBJ2-5; possible D gene TRBD1, 6 bases. Germline CDR1 LNHDA, CDR2 SQIVND (reference sequence). The V gene lost 5 bases and the J gene lost 5 bases, with 27 bases spanning the gap. This CDR3 comprises 18 residues. This CDR3 reads CASSSQGGGVDLGETQYF. The CDR3 bases are TGTGCCAGTAGTTCGCAGGGTGGGGGCGTCGATCTTGGGGAGACCCAGTACTTC.

The V gene is TRBV6-5, the J gene TRBJ1-1; the match to TRBD1 covers 7 bases. V lost 6 bases to trimming and J lost 5 bases; unmatched junction nucleotides: 12. This CDR3 is 15 amino acids long. Germline CDR1 MNHEY, CDR2 SVGAGI. CDR3 protein: CASRNDRVRGTEAFF. CDR3 coding DNA: TGTGCCAGCAGAAACGACAGGGTTCGTGGAACTGAAGCTTTCTTT.

This sequence joins TRBV19 and TRBJ2-3; perhaps TRBD1 as D (5 bases). In germline, CDR1 is LNHDA, CDR2 SQIVND (reference sequence). The CDR3 is 15 amino acids. V lost 9 bases, J lost 3 bases, and 19 bases lay in between. The CDR3 DNA is TGTGCCAGCGCCTACCGGACCCCAGGGACAGATACGCAGTATTTT. It codes for CASAYRTPGTDTQYF.

CDR3 DNA sequence: TGCGCCAGCAGCCAAGGTTCGTTCTCTGGGGCCAACGTCCTGACTTTC. Amino acids: CASSQGSFSGANVLTF. The rearrangement joins TRBV4-1 to TRBJ2-6; D gene ambiguous. Germline V lookup: CDR1 MGHRA, CDR2 YSYEKL. Trimming shortened V by 1 base and J by 0 bases, and 7 bases separated the two germline ends. CDR3 length: 16 residues.

This clone appeared a few times. The V call is TRBV7-2, the J call TRBJ1-2; 9 bases are a match to TRBD1. The CDR3 runs to 16 residues. With 2 bases clipped from V and 4 bases from J, the junction kept 8 bases outside the gene matches. Germline V gene lookup returns CDR1 SGHTA and CDR2 FQGNSA. The CDR3, as DNA: TGTGCCAGCAGCTTAACACAGGGGGCGCAGGGCTATGGCTACACCTTC. As protein: CASSLTQGAQGYGYTF.

The chain links TRBV7-2 to TRBJ1-4; 7 bases fit TRBD1. With V trimmed by 4 bases and J by 4 bases, 6 bases remained unmatched. Germline CDR1 and CDR2: SGHTA and FQGNSA. This CDR3 is 15 amino acids long. CDR3 sequence reads: CASSSQQGFNEKLFF. The CDR3 DNA reads TGTGCCAGCAGCTCCCAACAGGGGTTTAATGAAAAACTGTTTTTT.

The V gene is TRBV20-1, the J gene TRBJ1-3; D gene uncertain. Germline CDR1 reads DFQATT; CDR2 reads SNEGSKA (reference sequence). V dropped 5 bases and J dropped 5 bases, with 7 bases sitting between them. The CDR3 has 11 residues. This CDR3 reads CSAGVRNTIYF. The CDR3 DNA sequence: TGCAGTGCTGGGGTTAGAAACACCATATATTTT.

This clone was detected a few times. The J gene is TRBJ1-2, the V gene TRBV28; no clear D. Looked up from germline, CDR1 is MDHEN and CDR2 is SYDVKM. V was clipped by 10 bases and J by 2 bases, with 17 bases between them. The CDR3 is 14 residues long. CDR3 protein: CAICASTLNYGYTF. Written as DNA, the CDR3 is TGTGCCATTTGTGCCAGTACACTGAACTATGGCTACACCTTC.

As concerns this clone: A read error may produce the germline difference seen at one junction end. The chain employs TRBV27 and TRBJ1-5, with D uncertain. CDR1 and CDR2 from the germline V gene are MNHEY and SMNVEV (reference sequence). CDR3 length: 12 amino acids. CDR3 in DNA: TGTGCCAGCCGTTTCCTGGGTCAGCCCCAGCATTTT. Its translation: CASRFLGQPQHF.

V usage is TRBV12-5 and J usage is TRBJ1-2; 8 nucleotides agree with TRBD1. Germline loops: CDR1 LGHNT, CDR2 FRNRAP. The trim removed 3 bases at V and 3 bases at J, leaving 12 bases unmatched. The CDR3 sequence is 17 residues long. CDR3 in DNA: TGTGCTAGTGGTTTTCCGGGTGTCCCAGGGGGCGACTATGGCTACACCTTC. Translation gives CASGFPGVPGGDYGYTF.